This T cell receptor beta chain was found in a study of blood T cells in healthy people across ages. Whole-study context: About one barcoded beta molecule was captured per two T cells (by template switching).

The study's findings and limits: For the donors, CMV status was unknown and possibly confounded expanded clonotype changes. The lack of PBMC sorting stopped any conclusive naive versus antigen-experienced comparison. Samples with more naive T cells showed higher observed beta diversity.

For the second PCR, which ran for about 7 to 11 cycles, a sample-barcoded 5' primer and a J-beta primer mix were used. TCRdb re-derived calls from the 5' RACE reads in MiXCR, one entry per CDR3 protein. The data contain 1.5 million to 2 million distinct CDR3 sequences, 28% of them singletons. Trimming at V came to 8 bases and at J to 5 bases, leaving 8 bases not matched to a gene. From germline, CDR1 is MDHEN and CDR2 SYDVKM. This CDR3 comprises 15 residues. In the case of this clonotype: The antigen is undetermined.

The V gene is TRBV28, the J gene TRBJ1-5; 11 bases align to TRBD1. This clonotype was sampled from a woman aged 30 to 39 in good health. The source material was blood. CDR3 nucleotides: TGTGCCAGCTCCCTTGGGACAGGGGGGTATCAGCCCCAGCATTTT. Translated, it gives CASSLGTGGYQPQHF.